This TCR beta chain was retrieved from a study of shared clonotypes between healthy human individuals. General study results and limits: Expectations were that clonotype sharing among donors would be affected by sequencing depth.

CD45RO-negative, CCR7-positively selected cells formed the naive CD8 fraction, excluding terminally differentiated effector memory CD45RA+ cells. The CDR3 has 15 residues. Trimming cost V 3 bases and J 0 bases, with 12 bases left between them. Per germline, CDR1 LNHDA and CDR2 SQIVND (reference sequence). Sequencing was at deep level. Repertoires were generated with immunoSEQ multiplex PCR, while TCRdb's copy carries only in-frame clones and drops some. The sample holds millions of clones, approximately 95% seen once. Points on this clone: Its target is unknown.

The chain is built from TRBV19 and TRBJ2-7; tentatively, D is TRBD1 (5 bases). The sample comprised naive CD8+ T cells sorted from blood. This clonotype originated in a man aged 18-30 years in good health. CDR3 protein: CASSIGHASSYEQYF. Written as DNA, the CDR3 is TGTGCCAGTAGTATTGGACACGCTAGCTCCTACGAGCAGTACTTC.